These 28 T cell receptor beta chains came from one sample sequenced in a study of T-cell reconstitution after alpha-beta-depleted transplantation in children. It was with unique molecular identifiers that the TCRbeta library was prepared. TCRdb fed the PCR reads into MiXCR, producing one record per CDR3 protein. In the table there are around 96,000 distinct CDR3 sequences, 12% of which are singletons. The specimen was PBMCs from the stem cell graft donor, collected from the stem cell graft. The source of these receptors is a human donor who donated a stem cell graft to a child with inherited bone marrow failure.

This clonotype was counted many times. The rearrangement joins TRBV27 to TRBJ1-5; 7 nucleotides agree with TRBD1. The CDR3 spans 18 residues. The germline CDR1 and CDR2 sequences are MNHEY and SMNVEV (reference sequence). V was pared by 4 bases and J by 1 base, with 13 bases of the junction left unmatched. The CDR3 sequence is CASSSGTVPGDSNQPQHF. In DNA form, the CDR3 reads TGTGCCAGCAGTTCCGGGACAGTACCTGGGGACAGCAATCAGCCCCAGCATTTT.

In this sample, this clonotype turned up many times. This chain links TRBV5-1 with TRBJ2-5; a possible D gene is TRBD2 (6 bases). The V gene lost 4 bases and the J gene lost 1 base, with 8 bases spanning the gap. The CDR3 has 13 amino acids. Germline V gene data show CDR1 as SGHRS and CDR2 as YFSETQ. CDR3 protein: CASSRDFQETQYF. The CDR3 DNA reads as TGCGCCAGCAGCCGGGACTTCCAAGAGACCCAGTACTTC. The whole variable domain, filled in from reference TRBV5-1 and TRBJ2-5, reads KAGVTQTPRYLIKTRGQQVTLSCSPISGHRSVSWYQQTPGQGLQFLFEYFSETQRNKGNFPGRFSGRQFSNSRSEMNVSTLELGDSALYLCASSRDFQETQYFGPGTRLLVL.

This clonotype appeared many times. This sequence joins TRBV20-1 and TRBJ2-3; TRBD2 matches 10 bases. Germline trimming cut 1 base from V and 7 bases from J; bases unmatched to any gene: 2. Germline V gives CDR1 DFQATT, CDR2 SNEGSKA (reference sequence). The CDR3 has 13 amino acids. CDR3 region: CSARGSGRNTQYF. CDR3 DNA sequence: TGCAGTGCTAGAGGTAGCGGGAGGAATACGCAGTATTTT.

This clonotype was counted ten times or more. The V gene is TRBV11-3, the J gene TRBJ2-2, with D unclear. CDR3 length: 13 residues. V shed 3 bases and J shed 6 bases, with 8 bases lying between them. The germline CDR1 and CDR2 sequences are SGHNT and YENEEA. Here the CDR3 DNA reads TGTGCCAGCAGCTTTGGTGCCGCCGGGGAGCTGTTTTTT. Translated: CASSFGAAGELFF.

At least ten counts were recorded for this clonotype. V is TRBV28 and J is TRBJ2-1, with 7 bases fitting TRBD1. The CDR3 is 15 residues long. V trimming: 5 bases; J trimming: 4 bases; junction bases outside the gene matches: 8. Looked up from germline, CDR1 is MDHEN and CDR2 is SYDVKM. CDR3 DNA sequence: TGTGCCAGCAGTCCCCCGGGACAGCGTTACAATGAGCAGTTCTTC. Residues: CASSPPGQRYNEQFF.

This clonotype was counted ten times or more. V and J are TRBV7-9 and TRBJ2-7, with 7 bases aligning to TRBD1. The V and J ends lost 5 bases and 0 bases, in that order; junction bases with no gene match: 4. Germline V gene data show CDR1 as SEHNR and CDR2 as FQNEAQ (reference sequence). The CDR3 contains 14 residues. The CDR3 spells CASSKDRSSYEQYF. The CDR3, as DNA: TGTGCCAGCAGCAAGGACAGGAGCTCCTACGAGCAGTACTTC.

This clonotype has at least ten counts. The CDR3 region is CASSLGTSGRNGELFF. In DNA form, the CDR3 reads TGTGCCAGCAGCTTAGGGACTAGCGGGAGGAACGGGGAGCTGTTTTTT. The chain joins TRBV11-2 to TRBJ2-2; the match to TRBD2 covers 14 bases. This CDR3 comprises 16 residues. After removal of 1 base from V and 7 bases from J, the junction contained 2 bases not matched to a gene. Per germline, CDR1 SGHAT and CDR2 FQNNGV.

This clonotype was seen repeatedly, ten times or more. The chain carries TRBV7-3 and TRBJ2-7; 13 bases are shared with TRBD2. This CDR3 comprises 16 residues. The germline gives CDR1 SGHTA, CDR2 FQGTGA. The V gene end was trimmed by 2 bases and the J gene end by 3 bases; junction bases not matched to a gene: 4. CDR3 nucleotide sequence: TGTGCCAGCAGCTTATATGGGACTAGCGGGGACTACGAGCAGTACTTC. Its protein product is CASSLYGTSGDYEQYF. Supplemented by reference TRBV7-3 and TRBJ2-7, the full variable domain reads GAGVSQTPSNKVTEKGKYVELRCDPISGHTALYWYRQSLGQGPEFLIYFQGTGAADDSGLPNDRFFAVRPEGSVSTLKIQRTERGDSAVYLCASSLYGTSGDYEQYFGPGTRLTVT.

The table lists this clonotype with many counts. This chain links TRBV5-4 with TRBJ1-1, with 7 bases that match TRBD1. CDR3 length: 19 amino acids. Trimming cost V 5 bases and J 5 bases; bases outside gene matches: 24. Germline lookup yields CDR1 SGHNT and CDR2 YYREEE (reference sequence). DNA for the CDR3: TGTGCCAGCAGTTTTAGTTTTTTCGGCGGGGCAGGGGGGCGAACTGAAGCTTTCTTT. This sequence encodes CASSFSFFGGAGGRTEAFF.

This clonotype was picked up many times. The V gene is TRBV5-1, the J gene TRBJ2-5; 8 bases are a match to TRBD1. The CDR3 is made up of 15 amino acids. Germline assignment: CDR1 SGHRS and CDR2 YFSETQ. Trimming removed 4 bases from V and 2 bases from J; junction bases left unmatched: 7. The CDR3 region is CASSPDRGAQETQYF. For the CDR3, the DNA is TGCGCCAGCAGCCCAGACAGGGGCGCGCAAGAGACCCAGTACTTC.

This clonotype has a count of ten or more. The genes are TRBV6-4 and TRBJ2-6; the match to TRBD2 covers 12 bases. J was trimmed by 0 bases and V by 8 bases; bases with no gene match: 8. CDR1 is MRHNA, CDR2 SNTAGT, per germline. This CDR3 has 18 amino acids. Here the CDR3 DNA reads TGTGCCAGCCCGGGGACTAGCGGGCCCCTCTCTGGGGCCAACGTCCTGACTTTC. The encoded protein is CASPGTSGPLSGANVLTF.

This clonotype has at least ten counts. The V and J genes are TRBV5-5 and TRBJ1-1, with D possibly being TRBD1 (5 bases). Trimming shortened V by 0 bases and J by 5 bases, and 5 bases separated the two germline ends. This CDR3 spans 12 amino acids. Germline values: CDR1 SGHKS, CDR2 YYEKEE (reference sequence). The CDR3 DNA follows: TGTGCCAGCAGCTTGGGACAGACTGAAGCTTTCTTT. It specifies CASSLGQTEAFF.

This clonotype was counted ten times or more. The V call is TRBV12-3 or TRBV12-4, the J call TRBJ2-3; D is possibly TRBD2 (6 bases). The CDR3 consists of 13 residues. V was clipped by 3 bases and J by 5 bases, with 9 bases between them. The CDR3 loop is CASSFEGGDTQYF. The DNA of the CDR3 is TGTGCCAGCAGTTTCGAGGGAGGAGATACGCAGTATTTT.

The chain combines TRBV27 with TRBJ2-3; 8 bases match TRBD2. The CDR3 is 14 residues long. V was pared by 3 bases and J by 4 bases, with 3 bases of the junction left unmatched. CDR1 and CDR2 (germline): MNHEY, SMNVEV (reference sequence). CDR3 sequence: CASSFAGGSDTQYF. The CDR3 nucleotides read TGTGCCAGCAGTTTTGCGGGAGGATCAGATACGCAGTATTTT.

This clonotype was observed many times. The chain recombines TRBV10-3 with TRBJ2-1, with D perhaps being TRBD1 or TRBD2 (5 bases each). The CDR3 has 14 residues. Germline loops: CDR1 ENHRY, CDR2 SYGVKD. Between the trimmed V and J ends, which lost 6 bases and 7 bases, there was a span of 16 bases. The CDR3 here is CAISDYRFGNEQFF. Written as DNA, the CDR3 is TGTGCCATCAGCGACTACAGGTTCGGAAATGAGCAGTTCTTC.

This clonotype was counted ten times or more. The genes are TRBV29-1 and TRBJ2-1; 8 nucleotides agree with TRBD1. V lost 4 bases to trimming and J lost 5 bases; unmatched junction nucleotides: 4. The CDR3 is 13 residues long. Per germline, CDR1 SQVTM and CDR2 ANQGSEA. DNA of the CDR3: TGCAGCGTTGCCGACAGGGGCAACAATGAGCAGTTCTTC. Translating gives CSVADRGNNEQFF.

This clonotype has only a few counts. CDR3 sequence (DNA): TGTGCCACCCAAGGGCAGCCGAATCAGCCCCAGCATTTT. Residues: CATQGQPNQPQHF. The chain has TRBV24-1 and TRBJ1-5; no clear D gene. The CDR3 contains 13 residues. Germline V gives CDR1 KGHDR, CDR2 SFDVKD. The germline V and J ends were trimmed by 9 bases and 4 bases, with 12 bases remaining between them.

This clonotype was observed at least ten times. The V call is TRBV4-3, the J call TRBJ1-5; 7 bases agree with TRBD1. The J segment lost 3 bases and the V segment lost 8 bases, leaving 22 bases of the junction unmatched. Germline loops: CDR1 LGHNA, CDR2 YSLEER. This CDR3 is 19 amino acids long. As DNA, the CDR3 is TGCGCCAGCCGCCTGCCGACAGGGTGGAGAGGGAGTCACAATCAGCCCCAGCATTTT. This sequence encodes CASRLPTGWRGSHNQPQHF.

The chain has TRBV6-5 and TRBJ1-1, with 11 bases aligning to TRBD1. Germline CDR1 reads MNHEY; CDR2 reads SVGAGI. The CDR3 is 14 residues long. J lost 7 bases, V lost 4 bases, and 5 bases had no gene match. The CDR3 DNA is TGTGCCAGCAGTTTGGACAGGGGGCGGGGTGAAGCTTTCTTT. It translates to CASSLDRGRGEAFF.

CDR3: CASSLRQGGTDTQYF. The CDR3, as DNA: TGTGCCAGCAGCTTAAGACAGGGGGGCACAGATACGCAGTATTTT. The chain uses TRBV7-3 and TRBJ2-3, with 9 bases lining up with TRBD1. Unmatched junction bases numbered 0, after V lost 1 base and J lost 1 base. The CDR3 loop spans 15 amino acids. Germline CDR1 and CDR2: SGHTA and FQGTGA.

Only a few counts were recorded for this clonotype. The chain is built from TRBV11-2 and TRBJ2-3, with 7 bases lining up with TRBD2. CDR3 length: 16 residues. V was clipped by 2 bases and J by 1 base; unmatched bases: 6. The germline V gene encodes CDR1 SGHAT and CDR2 FQNNGV. CDR3 residues: CASSLIGGGGTDTQYF. The CDR3 coding sequence is TGTGCCAGCAGCTTAATCGGCGGGGGTGGCACAGATACGCAGTATTTT.

This clonotype was counted at least ten times. The chain uses TRBV2 and TRBJ1-5, with a possible D match to TRBD1 (6 bases). The CDR3 contains 14 residues. The V end lost 8 bases, the J end lost 4 bases, and 15 bases lay between the germline ends. From germline, CDR1 is SNHLY and CDR2 FYNNEI. The CDR3 spells CASQRGLGNQPQHF. The CDR3 region has the DNA TGTGCCAGCCAGAGGGGGTTAGGGAATCAGCCCCAGCATTTT.

This clonotype was counted many times. The chain joins TRBV27 to TRBJ2-1; the D is unclear. The germline V and J ends were trimmed by 2 bases and 7 bases, with 12 bases remaining between them. CDR1 is MNHEY and CDR2 is SMNVEV in the germline V gene (reference sequence). The length of the CDR3 is 14 residues. In DNA, the CDR3 is TGTGCCAGCAGTTTAGACGCAGGTTGGAATGAGCAGTTCTTC. Its protein product is CASSLDAGWNEQFF.

This clonotype was seen repeatedly, ten times or more. This chain connects TRBV7-2 to TRBJ2-5; D is uncertain. V was trimmed by 4 bases and J by 0 bases, leaving 12 bases between them. Germline V gene sequence: CDR1 SGHTA, CDR2 FQGNSA. The CDR3 contains 15 residues. In DNA, the CDR3 is TGTGCCAGCAGCTCGCGCATGGGAAACCAAGAGACCCAGTACTTC. Translation: CASSSRMGNQETQYF.

Ten or more counts support this clonotype. This chain connects TRBV7-8 to TRBJ1-2; tentative D call: TRBD1 (5 bases). Between the trimmed V and J ends, which lost 1 base and 13 bases, there was a span of 10 bases. This CDR3 region has 11 residues. The germline CDR1 and CDR2 sequences are SGHVS and FQNEAQ. CDR3 DNA sequence: TGTGCCAGCAGCTTAGTAGGGGAGCTCACCTTC. Translated: CASSLVGELTF. Looking up the rest from reference TRBV7-8 and TRBJ1-2 gives the full variable domain: GAGVSQSPRYKVAKRGQDVALRCDPISGHVSLFWYQQALGQGPEFLTYFQNEAQLDKSGLPSDRFFAERPEGSVSTLKIQRTQQEDSAVYLCASSLVGELTFGSGTRLTVV.

Many counts were recorded for this clonotype. The V and J genes are TRBV7-2 and TRBJ1-3; no firm D call. Germline V CDR1 and CDR2: SGHTA, FQGNSA. The CDR3 runs 14 residues. V was cut by 0 bases and J by 3 bases, with 6 bases left in between. Here the CDR3 DNA reads TGTGCCAGCAGCTTAGCGGCATATGGAAACACCATATATTTT. Its translation: CASSLAAYGNTIYF.

This clonotype was counted only a few times. V is TRBV7-2 and J is TRBJ2-2, with 10 bases identical to TRBD2. The CDR3 runs to 16 residues. The V segment lost 4 bases and the J segment 1 base; nucleotides outside the gene matches: 3. Germline V gene sequence: CDR1 SGHTA, CDR2 FQGNSA. CDR3 in amino acids: CASSSRLAGNTGELFF. The CDR3 region has the DNA TGTGCCAGCAGCTCCAGACTAGCGGGGAACACCGGGGAGCTGTTTTTT.

Many counts were recorded for this clonotype. The J gene is TRBJ1-3, the V gene TRBV7-2, with D perhaps TRBD1 (5 bases). The CDR3 contains 14 residues. Germline loops: CDR1 SGHTA, CDR2 FQGNSA. V dropped 1 base and J dropped 4 bases, with 8 bases sitting between them. CDR3 protein: CASSLGGTGNTIYF. For the CDR3, the DNA is TGTGCCAGCAGCTTAGGGGGGACCGGAAACACCATATATTTT.